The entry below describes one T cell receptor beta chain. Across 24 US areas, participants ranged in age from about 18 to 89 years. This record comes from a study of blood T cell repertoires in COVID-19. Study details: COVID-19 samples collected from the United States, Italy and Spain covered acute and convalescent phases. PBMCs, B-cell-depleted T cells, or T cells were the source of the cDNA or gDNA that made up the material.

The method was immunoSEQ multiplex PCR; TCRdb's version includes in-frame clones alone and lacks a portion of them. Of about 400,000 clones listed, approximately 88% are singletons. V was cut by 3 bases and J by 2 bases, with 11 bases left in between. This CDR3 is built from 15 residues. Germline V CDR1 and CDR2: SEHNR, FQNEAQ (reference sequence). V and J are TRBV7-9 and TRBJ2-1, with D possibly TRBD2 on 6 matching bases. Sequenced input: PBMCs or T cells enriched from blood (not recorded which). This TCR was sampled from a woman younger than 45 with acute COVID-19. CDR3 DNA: TGTGCCAGCAGCTTTGCGGGGAATACCTACAATGAGCAGTTCTTC. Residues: CASSFAGNTYNEQFF.